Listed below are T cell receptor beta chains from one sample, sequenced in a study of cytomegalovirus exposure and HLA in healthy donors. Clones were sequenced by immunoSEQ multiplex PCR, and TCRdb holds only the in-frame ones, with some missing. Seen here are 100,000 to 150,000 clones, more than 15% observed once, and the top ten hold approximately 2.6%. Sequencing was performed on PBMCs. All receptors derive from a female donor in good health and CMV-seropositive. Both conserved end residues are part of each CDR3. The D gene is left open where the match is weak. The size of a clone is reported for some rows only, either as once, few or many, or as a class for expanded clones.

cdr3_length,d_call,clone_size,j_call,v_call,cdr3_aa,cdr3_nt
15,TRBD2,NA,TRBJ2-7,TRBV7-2,CASSPPGLAGVEQYF,TGTGCCAGCAGCCCACCGGGACTAGCGGGGGTCGAGCAGTACTTC
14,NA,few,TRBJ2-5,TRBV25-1,CASSVGGAGETQYF,TGTGCCAGCAGTGTTGGAGGAGCCGGGGAGACCCAGTACTTC
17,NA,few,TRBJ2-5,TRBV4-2,CASSQDISRGAPETQYF,TGTGCCAGCAGCCAAGATATTAGCAGGGGGGCCCCAGAGACCCAGTACTTC
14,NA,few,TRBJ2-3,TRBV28,CASSLRVQRNTQYF,TGTGCCAGCAGCCTGCGGGTCCAACGGAATACGCAGTATTTT
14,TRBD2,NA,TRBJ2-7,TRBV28,CASRSLADRYEQYF,TGTGCCAGCAGGTCTCTAGCGGATCGCTACGAGCAGTACTTC
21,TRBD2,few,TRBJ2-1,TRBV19,CASSILFSREKGLAGYNEQFF,TGTGCCAGTAGTATACTCTTCTCCCGGGAGAAAGGACTAGCGGGGTACAATGAGCAGTTCTTC
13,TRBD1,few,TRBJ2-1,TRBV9,CASSAGQPREQFF,TGTGCCAGCAGCGCGGGACAGCCGCGTGAGCAGTTCTTC
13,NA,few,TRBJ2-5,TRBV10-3,CAAGAFVEETQYF,TGTGCTGCAGGGGCCTTCGTCGAGGAGACCCAGTACTTC
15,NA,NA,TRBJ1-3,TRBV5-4,CASSLAGEGGNTIYF,TGTGCCAGCAGCTTGGCGGGTGAAGGTGGAAACACCATATATTTT
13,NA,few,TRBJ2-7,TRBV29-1,CSVGTGDSYEQYF,TGCAGCGTTGGTACGGGGGACTCCTACGAGCAGTACTTC
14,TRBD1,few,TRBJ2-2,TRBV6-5,CASAAQGVAGELFF,TGTGCCAGCGCGGCGCAGGGGGTTGCCGGGGAGCTGTTTTTT
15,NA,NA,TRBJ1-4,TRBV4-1,CASSQDLIEREKLFF,TGCGCCAGCAGCCAAGATTTGATCGAGAGGGAAAAACTGTTTTTT
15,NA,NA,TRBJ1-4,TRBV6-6,CASSLGLVSNEKLFF,TGTGCCAGCAGTCTTGGCCTCGTTTCAAATGAAAAACTGTTTTTT